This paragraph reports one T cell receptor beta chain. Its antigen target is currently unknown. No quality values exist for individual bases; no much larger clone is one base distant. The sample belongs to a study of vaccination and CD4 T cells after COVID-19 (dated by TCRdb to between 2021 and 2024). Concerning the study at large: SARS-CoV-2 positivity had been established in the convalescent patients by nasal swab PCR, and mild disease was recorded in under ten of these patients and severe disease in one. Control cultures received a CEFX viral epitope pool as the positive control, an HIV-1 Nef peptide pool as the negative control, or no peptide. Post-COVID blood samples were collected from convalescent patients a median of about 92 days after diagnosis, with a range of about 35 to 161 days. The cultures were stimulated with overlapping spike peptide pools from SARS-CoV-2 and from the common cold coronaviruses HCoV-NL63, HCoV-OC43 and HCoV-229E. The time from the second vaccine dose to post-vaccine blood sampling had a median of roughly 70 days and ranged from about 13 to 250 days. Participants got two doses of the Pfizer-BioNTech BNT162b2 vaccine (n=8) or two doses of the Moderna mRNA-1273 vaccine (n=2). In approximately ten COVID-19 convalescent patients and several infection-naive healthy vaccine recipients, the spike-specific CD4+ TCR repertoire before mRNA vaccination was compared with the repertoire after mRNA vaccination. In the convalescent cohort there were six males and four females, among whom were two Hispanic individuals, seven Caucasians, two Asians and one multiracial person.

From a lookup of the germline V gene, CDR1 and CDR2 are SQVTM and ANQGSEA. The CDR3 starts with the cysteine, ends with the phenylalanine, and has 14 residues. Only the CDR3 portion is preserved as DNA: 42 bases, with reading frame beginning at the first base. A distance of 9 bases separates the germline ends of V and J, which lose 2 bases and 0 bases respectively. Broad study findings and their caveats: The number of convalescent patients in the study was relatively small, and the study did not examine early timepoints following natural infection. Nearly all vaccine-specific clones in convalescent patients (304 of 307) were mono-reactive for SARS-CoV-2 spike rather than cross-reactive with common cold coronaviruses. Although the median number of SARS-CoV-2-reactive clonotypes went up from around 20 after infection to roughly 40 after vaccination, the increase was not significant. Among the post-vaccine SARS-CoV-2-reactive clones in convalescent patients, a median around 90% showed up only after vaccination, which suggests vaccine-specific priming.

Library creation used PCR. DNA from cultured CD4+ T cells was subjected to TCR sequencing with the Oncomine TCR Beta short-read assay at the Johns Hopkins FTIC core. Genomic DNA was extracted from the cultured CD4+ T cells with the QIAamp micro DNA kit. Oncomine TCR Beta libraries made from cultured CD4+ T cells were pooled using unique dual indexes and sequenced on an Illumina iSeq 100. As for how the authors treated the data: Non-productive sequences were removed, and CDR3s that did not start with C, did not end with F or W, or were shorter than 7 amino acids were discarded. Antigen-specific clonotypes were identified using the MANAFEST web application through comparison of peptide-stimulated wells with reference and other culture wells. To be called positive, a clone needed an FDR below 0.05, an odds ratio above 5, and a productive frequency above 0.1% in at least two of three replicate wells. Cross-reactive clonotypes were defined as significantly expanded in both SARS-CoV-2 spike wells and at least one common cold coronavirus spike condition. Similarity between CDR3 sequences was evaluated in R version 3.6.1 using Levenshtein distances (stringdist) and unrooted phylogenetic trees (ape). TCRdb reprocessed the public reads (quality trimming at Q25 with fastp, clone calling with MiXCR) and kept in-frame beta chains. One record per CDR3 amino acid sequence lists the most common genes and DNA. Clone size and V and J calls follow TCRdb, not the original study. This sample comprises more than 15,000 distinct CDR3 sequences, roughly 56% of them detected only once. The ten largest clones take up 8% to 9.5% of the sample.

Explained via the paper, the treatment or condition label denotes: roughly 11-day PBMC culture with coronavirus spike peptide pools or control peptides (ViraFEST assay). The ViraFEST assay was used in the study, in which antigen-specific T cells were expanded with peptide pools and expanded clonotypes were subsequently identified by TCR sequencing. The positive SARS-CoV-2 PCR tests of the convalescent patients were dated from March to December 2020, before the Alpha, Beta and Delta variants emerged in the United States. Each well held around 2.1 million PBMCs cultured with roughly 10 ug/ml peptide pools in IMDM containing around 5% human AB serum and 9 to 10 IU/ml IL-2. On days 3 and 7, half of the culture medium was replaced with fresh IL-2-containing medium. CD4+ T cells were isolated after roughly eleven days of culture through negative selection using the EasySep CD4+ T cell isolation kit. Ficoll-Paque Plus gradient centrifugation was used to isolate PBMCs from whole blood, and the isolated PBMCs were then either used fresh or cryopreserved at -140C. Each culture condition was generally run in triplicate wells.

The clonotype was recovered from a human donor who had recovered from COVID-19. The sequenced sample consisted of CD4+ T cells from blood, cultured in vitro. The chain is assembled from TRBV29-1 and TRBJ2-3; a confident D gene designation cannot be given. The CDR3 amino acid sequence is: CSVEPPVSTDTQYF. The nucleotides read TGCAGCGTTGAACCACCGGTGAGCACAGATACGCAGTATTTT.